The text below deals with one T cell receptor beta chain. Its matching antigen is unknown. The CDR3 contains 12 residues. The V end was cut by 2 bases, the J end by 0 bases, with 4 bases between. Germline V gene lookup returns CDR1 SQVTM and CDR2 ANQGSEA. General study results and limits: Tumor-infiltrating Treg TCR alpha and beta sequences overlapped most with tumor naive CD4+ T cells, then blood naive. In terms of TCR gene usage, tumor memory CD4+ T cells clustered together with blood and lymph node memory CD4+ cells, as well as with lymph node naive CD4+ cells.

Purified naive CD4+ T cells were depleted of CD25+ Tregs. TCRdb redid the calling of the 5' RACE reads with MiXCR, one entry per CDR3 protein. Of 30,000 to 40,000 distinct CDR3 sequences detected, approximately 24% appear once; the ten largest clones hold roughly 4%. This TCR was recovered from a female donor with breast cancer. Sequenced material: naive CD4+ T cells sorted from a lymph node. Sample subset: naive CD4+ T cells, CD4+CD45RA+CD25-. The chain has TRBV29-1 and TRBJ1-2; D is ambiguous. CDR3 region: CSVETTNYGYTF. CDR3 bases: TGCAGCGTTGAAACGACTAACTATGGCTACACCTTC.